This T cell receptor beta chain comes out of a study of identical twins (dated by TCRdb to the mid-2010s). The study in broad terms: The study deep-sequenced TCR alpha and beta repertoires from monozygotic twins, unrelated adults of various ages and cord blood to test whether fetal clonotypes persist. To rule out contamination, the twin experiments were replicated at different times with different library preparation protocols. The paper as a whole reports these results and caveats: Because the same donors could not be followed over many years, conclusions were based on cross-sectional statistical analysis. Compared with coincidental sharing between unrelated individuals, out-of-frame TCR alpha sequences shared between twins had an excess of sequences with low generation probability. A weaker excess of twin sharing was found in beta out-of-frame sequences because the signal-to-noise ratio was lowered by fewer shared sequences. Recombination models systematically underestimated out-of-frame TCR alpha sharing in monozygotic twins but agreed with sharing between unrelated individuals. Zero-insertion analyses could be partly confounded by invariant T cells such as MAIT and iNKT, although diverse VJ usage argued against such confounding for most clonotypes. Abundant cord blood beta clonotypes carried fewer insertions; young adult naive repertoires showed a weaker similar trend, while memory repertoires showed none.

This clonotype was detected only a few times. Its specific antigen is unknown. Qualities for individual bases were not recorded, and no much larger clone is one base off. The protocol used for the library was 5' RACE. Reads for this sample came from an Illumina HiSeq 2000. A universal primer binding site was added through template switching, and the final cDNA carried a unique molecular identifier so that TCR cDNA molecules could be counted accurately. First-strand cDNA for TCR alpha and beta chains was synthesized from specific primers in the conserved constant-segment region. To control for contamination, every cDNA library carried two barcodes: a SMART-Mk sample barcode plus Illumina barcodes. Two successive PCR steps introduced TruSeq adapter sequences along with Illumina sample barcodes. Sequencing of the TCR alpha and beta cDNA libraries was done on the Illumina HiSeq platform using custom primers. The authors' analysis ran thus. MiGEC processed the raw reads to extract unique molecular identifiers, while MiXCR was used to determine the CDR3 positions. Recombination models were inferred per individual with the repgenHMM and IGoR tools using an EM algorithm. The analysis of shared clonotypes was done with the tcR package in R, with sharing normalized by the product of cloneset sizes. To study raw recombination without the effects of thymic and clonal selection, out-of-frame nonproductive sequences were analyzed. TCRdb trimmed public reads at Q25 via fastp, called clones via MiXCR and kept in-frame beta chains. Each CDR3 protein appears once, grouped with its most common genes and DNA. The V and J calls and clone size come from TCRdb's table, not from the authors' own analysis. This sample comprises about 200,000 distinct CDR3 sequences, approximately 10% of them detected only once. The top ten clonotypes cover 9% to 10% of the sample.

Only healthy Caucasian donors were included. Using Miltenyi CD45RO+ enrichment and human naive T-cell isolation kits, memory (CD45RO+) and naive T cells were isolated from PBMC. Clipping removes 5 bases from V and 8 bases from J, with 9 as the unmatched junction base count. Per the germline V gene, SNHLY is the CDR1 and FYNNEI is the CDR2. The CDR3 spans 15 residues, from the cysteine through the phenylalanine. Only the CDR3 DNA is retained, 45 bases long and in frame from the first base. The rearrangement joined TRBV2 to TRBJ1-1; the junction holds 12 bases that match TRBD1. Sequencing was carried out using memory T cells sorted from blood. The meaning of the sample's cell subset or site label: CD45RO+ enriched T cells. This clonotype originated in a man aged 45-65 years in good health. This receptor carries the CDR3 CASSQSGTGGAEAFF. In nucleotides, the sequence is TGTGCCAGCAGTCAATCCGGGACAGGGGGCGCGGAAGCTTTCTTT.